Detailed here is one T cell receptor (beta chain). Its antigen remains undetermined. Base qualities are not recorded, but no much larger clone differs from it by a single base. Samples from volunteer blood donors who had recovered from COVID-19 were contributed by a second Seattle source. Each collaborating institution followed its own protocols to collect whole blood in K2EDTA tubes. For TCRbeta analysis, collaborators shipped samples in one of three forms: frozen whole blood, isolated PBMCs, or DNA extracted from either of those sample types. TCRbeta CDR3 regions were amplified from genomic DNA by means of the immunoSEQ Assay, a bias-controlled multiplex PCR. Processing in the source paper ran as follows. Within the assay, amplification of reference gene primers was used to estimate how many nucleated cells each sample contained. To quantify the absolute abundance of each unique TCRbeta CDR3 rearrangement, sequence reads were collapsed and filtered. For each sample, productive Simpson clonality was calculated as the square root of Simpson's diversity index over productive rearrangements. TCRdb holds this immuneACCESS table with in-frame rearrangements only. Some clones are missing; in checked studies, unresolved V genes explain under half, and the rest has no known cause. For V, J and clone size, that table is used; D and trimming come from the DNA. Counted in this sample were 250,000 to 300,000 clones; approximately 86% of them appeared once. The top ten hold 2% to 2.5% of the sample.

These data belong to a study of blood T cell repertoires in COVID-19 (dated by TCRdb to between 2020 and 2021). The study in broad terms: Samples covering the acute and convalescent phases of COVID-19 were provided by collaborators in the United States, Italy and Spain. The sample metadata nearly always contained a de-identified subject ID, COVID-19 status, age in years and sex. The dataset comprised deeply sampled blood TCRbeta repertoires from subjects exposed to, actively infected with, or recovered from COVID-19. A freely available public database, intended as a resource for researchers studying the immune response to SARS-CoV-2, is where the repertoires were released. The samples were drawn from the first 160 participants of the ongoing ImmuneRACE study and from 1,254 subjects provided by 6 global collaborators. Where available, HLA class I and class II types were obtained from metadata supplied by the sample provider rather than from assay-based typing. The material from the prospective study consisted of cDNA or gDNA derived from T cells, B-cell-depleted T cells, or PBMCs. Overall study results and their limits: Clinical and demographic metadata were provided uncurated, with the amount varying by source and participant.

The CDR3 sequence holds 15 residues, the cysteine and phenylalanine included. Just the 45-base CDR3 DNA is kept, in frame starting at base 1. CDR1 and CDR2 were assigned from the germline V gene as MGHRA and YSYEKL. V is shortened by 1 base, J by 5 bases, and the region joining them spans 14 bases. This chain joins TRBV4-1 to TRBJ2-5, with a tentative D gene TRBD1 over 5 matching bases. Sequencing used peripheral blood. This receptor was obtained from a woman aged 45-65 years who had recovered from COVID-19. The CDR3 region reads CASSQGVLPGETQYF. Here is the DNA: TGCGCCAGCAGCCAAGGGGTCCTCCCAGGGGAGACCCAGTACTTC.